These 26 T cell receptor beta chains originate from one sample sequenced in a study of regulatory T cells in long-lasting Graves disease. The time point: newly diagnosed GD, antithyroid drugs for less than 3 months. Researchers made the TCR library from RNA that was extracted from PBMCs. Sequencing libraries for TCR beta were prepared with iRepertoire HTBI primers and Arm-PCR of CDR3 regions. TCRdb fed the multiplex PCR reads into MiXCR, producing one record per CDR3 protein. The sample comprises about 310,000 distinct CDR3 sequences, 18% of which are singletons, and around 36% rests with the top ten. This specimen was peripheral blood mononuclear cells (PBMCs), taken at new diagnosis, from a patient treated with antithyroid drugs. Receptors originate from a female donor with Graves disease.

Note on this clonotype: It is likely a read error: a sequence one base away is far more abundant. The chain is built from TRBV6-1 and TRBJ2-1, with a weak D call TRBD1 (5 bases). Germline V gene lookup returns CDR1 MNHNS and CDR2 SASEGT. Trimming cost V 7 bases and J 10 bases, with 14 bases left between them. CDR3 length equals 12 residues. In DNA, the CDR3 is TGTGCCAGCAAGCAGGGATCCTACGAGCAGTTCTTC. As protein: CASKQGSYEQFF.

This clonotype was seen a single time. The gene calls are TRBV19 and TRBJ1-2, with a weak D call TRBD1 (5 bases). Germline CDR1 reads LNHDA; CDR2 reads SQIVND (reference sequence). The CDR3 sequence is 14 residues long. The V end was cut by 5 bases, the J end by 0 bases, with 10 bases between. CDR3 loop: CASSRDGANYGYTF. CDR3 nucleotide sequence: TGTGCCAGTAGTCGGGACGGTGCTAACTATGGCTACACCTTC.

V usage is TRBV9 and J usage is TRBJ2-2, with 9 bases matching TRBD2. This CDR3 has 17 amino acids. V shed 5 bases and J 5 bases; nucleotides not matched to a gene: 13. CDR1 is SGDLS, CDR2 YYNGEE, per germline. The CDR3 DNA follows: TGTGCCAGCAGTACCCAGTCTCGCGGGAGGGTTACCGGGGAGCTGTTTTTT. Translating it yields CASSTQSRGRVTGELFF.

This clonotype has ten or more counts. The chain combines TRBV28 with TRBJ2-7; no clear D gene. Germline V gene data show CDR1 as MDHEN and CDR2 as SYDVKM. The CDR3 consists of 10 residues. The V end was cut by 6 bases, the J end by 6 bases, with 6 bases between. The CDR3 DNA reads TGTGCCAGCAGCCGGGTCGAGCAGTACTTC. This encodes CASSRVEQYF.

This clonotype was seen repeatedly, ten times or more. V usage is TRBV5-1 and J usage is TRBJ1-2, with a possible D match to TRBD1 (6 bases). The V gene's germline CDR1 is SGHRS and CDR2 YFSETQ. The CDR3 is made up of 14 amino acids. Trimming took off 0 bases at V and 3 bases at J, with 9 bases between the two ends. CDR3 in amino acids: CASSLVPGDYGYTF. The CDR3 coding sequence is TGCGCCAGCAGCTTGGTTCCAGGGGACTATGGCTACACCTTC. Complete variable domain (other parts from reference TRBV5-1 and TRBJ1-2): KAGVTQTPRYLIKTRGQQVTLSCSPISGHRSVSWYQQTPGQGLQFLFEYFSETQRNKGNFPGRFSGRQFSNSRSEMNVSTLELGDSALYLCASSLVPGDYGYTFGSGTRLTVV.

This clonotype appeared many times. The chain uses TRBV24-1 and TRBJ2-1; 7 nucleotides agree with TRBD1. This CDR3 region has 13 residues. Germline values: CDR1 KGHDR, CDR2 SFDVKD. V trimming: 7 bases; J trimming: 5 bases; junction bases outside the gene matches: 4. The CDR3, as DNA: TGTGCCACCAGGAAAGACAGGGACAATGAGCAGTTCTTC. This gives the protein CATRKDRDNEQFF.

This clonotype was counted ten times or more. The chain couples TRBV27 to TRBJ1-2; perhaps TRBD1 as D (6 bases). V was clipped by 5 bases and J by 5 bases, with 18 bases between them. The CDR3 has 15 residues. The germline CDR1 and CDR2 sequences are MNHEY and SMNVEV (reference sequence). CDR3 nucleotide sequence: TGTGCCAGCAGTCCGGGACAAGGGATAATTTATGGCTACACCTTC. It yields the protein CASSPGQGIIYGYTF.

V gene TRBV6-5 combines with J gene TRBJ2-1, with TRBD2 matching over 8 bases. The germline V gene has CDR1 MNHEY and CDR2 SVGAGI. J lost 4 bases, V lost 1 base, and 6 bases had no gene match. This CDR3 comprises 16 residues. CDR3: CASSYLGLAEYNEQFF. CDR3 sequence (DNA): TGTGCCAGCAGTTACTTAGGACTAGCAGAGTACAATGAGCAGTTCTTC.

The rearrangement uses TRBV5-5 and TRBJ2-7; 11 bases align to TRBD2. V lost 4 bases, J lost 0 bases, and 9 bases stayed unmatched. Per the germline V gene, CDR1 is SGHKS and CDR2 is YYEKEE (reference sequence). The CDR3 has 17 residues. CDR3 coding DNA: TGTGCCAGCAGCCCATGGGGGACTAGCGGAGTCTCCTACGAGCAGTACTTC. Its protein product is CASSPWGTSGVSYEQYF.

The chain employs TRBV9 and TRBJ1-1; 8 nucleotides align to TRBD1. The CDR3 totals 15 residues. The V gene's germline CDR1 is SGDLS and CDR2 YYNGEE. Unmatched junction bases numbered 12, after V lost 3 bases and J lost 8 bases. This CDR3 reads CASSGQGDRGPEAFF. CDR3 in DNA: TGTGCCAGCAGCGGACAGGGCGACAGGGGACCCGAAGCTTTCTTT.

In its sample, this clonotype was seen a few times. The rearrangement joins TRBV20-1 to TRBJ2-7, with 10 bases aligning to TRBD1. V lost 5 bases to trimming and J lost 0 bases; unmatched junction nucleotides: 7. The CDR3 sequence is 15 residues long. Germline V gene lookup returns CDR1 DFQATT and CDR2 SNEGSKA (reference sequence). The CDR3 coding sequence is TGCAGTGCTTGGACAGGGGGATCATCCTCCTACGAGCAGTACTTC. Protein: CSAWTGGSSSYEQYF.

This clonotype was seen ten or more times. This chain links TRBV6-2 or TRBV6-3 with TRBJ2-1, with D possibly TRBD1 on 6 matching bases. The CDR3 covers 12 residues. Looked up from germline, CDR1 is MNHEY and CDR2 is SVGEGT. The germline V and J ends were trimmed by 6 bases and 11 bases, with 14 bases remaining between them. The CDR3 DNA reads as TGTGCCAGCAGACCCCACAGGGAACAGCAGTTCTTC. Its translation: CASRPHREQQFF.

This clonotype has a handful of counts. A much larger clone differs by one base, so this may be a read error. The V and J genes are TRBV7-2 and TRBJ2-1; no clear D. Germline CDR1 is SGHTA and CDR2 is FQGNSA. V gave up 7 bases and J gave up 0 bases, with 16 bases separating them. The CDR3 spans 16 residues. CDR3 sequence: CASNSFVLGSYNEQFF. The CDR3 DNA sequence: TGTGCCAGCAACTCTTTCGTCCTTGGCTCCTACAATGAGCAGTTCTTC. The full variable domain, completed using reference TRBV7-2 and TRBJ2-1, is GAGVSQSPSNKVTEKGKDVELRCDPISGHTALYWYRQSLGQGLEFLIYFQGNSAPDKSGLPSDRFSAERTGGSVSTLTIQRTQQEDSAVYLCASNSFVLGSYNEQFFGPGTRLTVL.

This clonotype came up many times. The V and J genes are TRBV29-1 and TRBJ2-1; TRBD1 matches 10 bases. CDR1 and CDR2 from the germline V gene are SQVTM and ANQGSEA. Trimming took 0 bases from V and 9 from J; bases not matched to a gene: 8. CDR3 length equals 15 residues. The CDR3 region has the DNA TGCAGCGTTGAAGAGCCGGACAGGGGGTTGATTGAGCAGTTCTTC. Encoded protein: CSVEEPDRGLIEQFF.

This clonotype was recorded at least ten times. The J gene is TRBJ1-4, the V gene TRBV5-6, with D possibly being TRBD1 (6 bases). V was trimmed by 1 base and J by 4 bases, leaving 8 bases between them. This CDR3 comprises 14 residues. Germline CDR1 and CDR2: SGHDT and YYEEEE. The CDR3 spells CASSLQGLNEKLFF. The CDR3 DNA follows: TGTGCCAGCAGCTTGCAGGGGCTTAATGAAAAACTGTTTTTT. Variable domain in full (rest from reference TRBV5-6 and TRBJ1-4): DAGVTQSPTHLIKTRGQQVTLRCSPKSGHDTVSWYQQALGQGPQFIFQYYEEEERQRGNFPDRFSGHQFPNYSSELNVNALLLGDSALYLCASSLQGLNEKLFFGSGTQLSVL.

About this clonotype: Possible read error: a much larger clone is one base away. It is likely a read error, because the conserved phenylalanine at the end of the CDR3 is missing. This rearrangement joins TRBV27 to TRBJ2-1; 9 nucleotides agree with TRBD1. The trim removed 6 bases at V and 7 bases at J, leaving 13 bases unmatched. The CDR3 spans 16 residues. CDR1 and CDR2 (germline): MNHEY, SMNVEV (reference sequence). CDR3 sequence reads: CASSPGTGTSGNEQFS. The CDR3, as DNA: TGTGCCAGCAGCCCCGGGACAGGGACTTCGGGGAATGAGCAGTTCTCC.

The chain joins TRBV7-9 to TRBJ2-5, with D hard to call. CDR1 SEHNR and CDR2 FQNEAQ come from the germline V gene (reference sequence). Trimming removed 2 bases from V and 5 bases from J, with 9 bases in between. The CDR3 sequence is 13 residues long. CDR3 nucleotides: TGTGCCAGCAGCTTATACGACCTGGAGACCCAGTACTTC. Translating gives CASSLYDLETQYF.

This clonotype has just one count. The chain combines TRBV11-3 with TRBJ2-5; D is perhaps TRBD1 or TRBD2 (6 bases each). Germline V gene lookup returns CDR1 SGHNT and CDR2 YENEEA. With 1 base removed from V and 7 bases from J, the gap between germline ends came to 7 bases. The CDR3 spans 12 residues. The CDR3 region is CASSLGGATQYF. CDR3 in DNA: TGTGCCAGCAGCTTAGGGGGGGCGACCCAGTACTTC.

About this clonotype itself: A much larger clone lies a single base off, so this may be a read error. The chain recombines TRBV28 with TRBJ1-4, with 7 bases lining up with TRBD1. CDR1 and CDR2 from the germline V gene are MDHEN and SYDVKM. The CDR3 loop spans 14 amino acids. CDR3 residues: CASSPQGRSEKPFF. The CDR3 DNA reads TGTGCCAGCAGTCCACAGGGGAGGAGTGAAAAACCGTTTTTT.

This clonotype has ten or more counts. This sequence joins TRBV5-1 and TRBJ2-7; 7 nucleotides align to TRBD2. This CDR3 is 11 amino acids long. Germline loops: CDR1 SGHRS, CDR2 YFSETQ. With 4 bases clipped from V and 9 bases from J, the junction kept 4 bases outside the gene matches. CDR3 region: CASSAPGGQYF. CDR3 nucleotides: TGCGCCAGCAGCGCCCCGGGAGGGCAGTACTTC.

The chain links TRBV7-9 to TRBJ1-3; 7 bases match TRBD1. Germline trimming cut 5 bases from V and 0 bases from J; bases unmatched to any gene: 7. Germline CDR1 SEHNR, CDR2 FQNEAQ (reference sequence). This CDR3 is 16 amino acids long. CDR3 coding DNA: TGTGCCAGCAGCCGCTCGACAGGGCGCTCTGGAAACACCATATATTTT. Protein: CASSRSTGRSGNTIYF.

This clonotype was counted at least ten times. The J gene is TRBJ1-6, the V gene TRBV10-3, with a tentative D call TRBD1 (6 bases). Trimming removed 5 bases at V and 7 bases at J, with 18 bases between. The CDR3 has 16 amino acids. The germline gives CDR1 ENHRY, CDR2 SYGVKD. The CDR3 loop is CAISPRQEGRNSPLHF. CDR3 coding DNA: TGTGCCATCAGTCCTAGACAGGAAGGGCGCAATTCACCCCTCCACTTT.

The chain recombines TRBV2 with TRBJ1-2, with D tentatively TRBD1 (5 bases). The CDR3 is 13 amino acids. V shed 7 bases and J shed 3 bases, with 12 bases lying between them. Germline CDR1 and CDR2: SNHLY and FYNNEI. The CDR3 nucleotides are TGTGCCAGCAATCCGACAGTTGACTATGGCTACACCTTC. This translates into CASNPTVDYGYTF.

This clonotype has a count of ten or more. The chain couples TRBV28 to TRBJ2-5, with D maybe TRBD2 (6 bases). The J call may be wrong; the DNA end is better matched by TRBJ2-1. The CDR3 contains 18 residues. CDR1 is MDHEN and CDR2 is SYDVKM in the germline V gene. The CDR3 reads CASSLGDGWDSTHNEQFF. For the CDR3, the DNA is TGTGCCAGCAGTTTGGGGGATGGCTGGGACTCCACCCACAATGAGCAGTTCTTC.

This clonotype was seen many times. V is TRBV30 and J is TRBJ2-7; tentatively, D is TRBD1 (5 bases). Germline CDR1 is GTSNPN and CDR2 is SVGIG (reference sequence). Trimming stripped 2 bases from V and 3 bases from J, with 17 bases between. This CDR3 is 15 amino acids long. CDR3 nucleotides: TGTGCCTGGAGTCCGAATGTAGGGGATAGCTACGAGCAGTACTTC. Translated: CAWSPNVGDSYEQYF.

This clonotype showed up many times. V usage is TRBV19 and J usage is TRBJ2-5, with 7 nucleotides matching TRBD2. With V trimmed by 4 bases and J by 1 base, 6 bases remained unmatched. Germline V gives CDR1 LNHDA, CDR2 SQIVND (reference sequence). This CDR3 is built from 15 residues. DNA for the CDR3: TGTGCCAGTAGTACCCATCTAGCGGCCCAAGAGACCCAGTACTTC. It specifies CASSTHLAAQETQYF.